The present T cell receptor (beta chain) was sequenced within a study of blood T cell repertoires in COVID-19. The method was immunoSEQ multiplex PCR; TCRdb's version includes in-frame clones alone and lacks a portion of them. The sample consists of around 260,000 clones, approximately 88% of them appearing once. Per germline, CDR1 LGHNA and CDR2 YNFKEQ. The J segment lost 3 bases and the V segment lost 1 base, leaving 14 bases of the junction unmatched. This CDR3 has 18 amino acids. The receptor comes from a woman in her seventies with COVID-19, enrolled during active disease. The sample comprised peripheral blood. The rearrangement links TRBV4-2 to TRBJ2-7; 8 bases fit TRBD1. CDR3 nucleotides: TGTGCCAGCAGCCAAGGACACAGGGGGAGCGGCAAACGCTACGAGCAGTACTTC. This gives the protein CASSQGHRGSGKRYEQYF.